This T cell receptor (beta chain) is drawn from a study of cytomegalovirus exposure and HLA in healthy donors. Study-level background: For the roughly 400 genotyped donors, 65% to 90% fell within the Caucasian-associated ancestry cluster.

Primers included in the PCR were 60 Vbeta and 13 Jbeta primers. Method: immunoSEQ multiplex PCR; TCRdb's copy keeps in-frame clones and lacks some. The sample carries some 180,000 clones, roughly 85% recorded once. Findings and limits, study-wide: Sequences of the TCR beta chain were said to predict the HLA-A and HLA-B alleles of most subjects accurately. Most TCR beta V segments were productive about 87% or about 30% of the time in an earlier analysis.

Turning to this clone: What it recognizes is unknown.

Germline CDR1 and CDR2: LNHNV and YYDKDF (reference sequence). The CDR3 spans 15 residues. V was trimmed by 1 base and J by 6 bases, leaving 10 bases between them. The clonotype comes from a man under 40 in good health and CMV-seropositive. The sample comprised PBMCs. This chain uses TRBV15 with TRBJ1-6; perhaps TRBD1 as D (5 bases). For the CDR3, the DNA is TGTGCCACCAGCAGAGTCAGGGCTGGTAATTCACCCCTCCACTTT. It codes for CATSRVRAGNSPLHF.